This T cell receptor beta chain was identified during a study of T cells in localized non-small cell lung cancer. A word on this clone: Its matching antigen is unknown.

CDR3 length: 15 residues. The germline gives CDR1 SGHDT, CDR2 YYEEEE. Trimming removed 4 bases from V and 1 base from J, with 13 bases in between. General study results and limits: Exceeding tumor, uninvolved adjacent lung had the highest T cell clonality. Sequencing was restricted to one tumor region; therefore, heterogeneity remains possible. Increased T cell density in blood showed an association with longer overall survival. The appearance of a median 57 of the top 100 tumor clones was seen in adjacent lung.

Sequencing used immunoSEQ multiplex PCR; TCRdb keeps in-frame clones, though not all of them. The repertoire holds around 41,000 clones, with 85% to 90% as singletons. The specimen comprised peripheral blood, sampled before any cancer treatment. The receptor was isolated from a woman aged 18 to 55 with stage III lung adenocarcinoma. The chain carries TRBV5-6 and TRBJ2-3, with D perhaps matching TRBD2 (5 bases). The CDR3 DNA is TGTGCCAGCAGCCTGATACTAGAAGGCACAGATACGCAGTATTTT. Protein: CASSLILEGTDTQYF.